Below are 32 T cell receptor beta chains sequenced from a single sample in a study of blood T cell repertoires in COVID-19 (TCRdb year 2020). Libraries were built with the immunoSEQ multiplex PCR assay. TCRdb's version of the immuneACCESS table is confined to in-frame rearrangements and falls short of the full clone set. An unresolved V gene accounts for under half of the shortfall where checked; the remainder is of unknown origin. Counted in this sample were 130,000 or so clones; around 75% of them appeared once. The ten largest clonotypes hold roughly 5.1% of the sample. The sample consisted of peripheral blood. All receptors come from a woman in her seventies with COVID-19, enrolled during active disease.

The V gene is TRBV3-1 (or the pseudogene TRBV3-2), the J gene TRBJ1-1; D ambiguous. Trimming removed 4 bases from V and 4 bases from J, with 10 bases in between. The CDR3 sequence is 13 residues long. Germline assignment: CDR1 LGHDT and CDR2 YNNKEL (reference sequence). CDR3 loop: CASSRMGGTEAFF. CDR3 nucleotides: TGTGCCAGCAGCCGAATGGGAGGCACTGAAGCTTTCTTT.

This chain uses TRBV4-3 with TRBJ2-1; D unclear. The CDR3 extends over 15 amino acids. The germline V and J ends were trimmed by 1 base and 6 bases, with 13 bases remaining between them. Germline CDR1 and CDR2: LGHNA and YSLEER. CDR3 nucleotide sequence: TGCGCCAGCAGCCAAGGCACCCGGGTCACCAATGAGCAGTTCTTC. Translating gives CASSQGTRVTNEQFF.

The chain is built from TRBV28 and TRBJ1-1, with D possibly matching TRBD1 (5 bases). CDR1 is MDHEN and CDR2 is SYDVKM in the germline V gene. There are 11 residues in the CDR3. Trimming took 4 bases from V and 7 from J, leaving 7 bases between them. The CDR3 is CASSWRGEAFF. CDR3 nucleotide sequence: TGTGCCAGCAGTTGGAGGGGTGAAGCTTTCTTT.

This clone was detected a few times. The rearrangement joins TRBV6-1 to TRBJ1-6, with D possibly being TRBD1 (5 bases). Germline CDR1 reads MNHNS; CDR2 reads SASEGT. This CDR3 contains 16 residues. Trimming removed 4 bases from V and 0 bases from J, with 10 bases in between. The CDR3 here is CASSGTQSSYNSPLHF. CDR3 in DNA: TGTGCCAGCAGTGGGACACAGAGCTCCTATAATTCACCCCTCCACTTT.

The V and J genes are TRBV7-3 and TRBJ1-2; the match to TRBD1 covers 8 bases. Unmatched junction bases numbered 0, after V lost 0 bases and J lost 6 bases. This CDR3 is built from 13 residues. CDR1 and CDR2 from the germline V gene are SGHTA and FQGTGA. As DNA, the CDR3 is TGTGCCAGCAGCTTAACGACAGGGGATGGCTACACCTTC. It is translated as CASSLTTGDGYTF.

The chain combines TRBV5-4 with TRBJ2-7; 8 positions agree with TRBD2. Losses at the gene ends were 4 bases for V and 2 bases for J; bases not matched to a gene: 8. Germline values: CDR1 SGHNT, CDR2 YYREEE (reference sequence). This CDR3 has 15 residues. CDR3 DNA sequence: TGTGCCAGCAGCCCTCAGACTAGCGCGGCCTACGAGCAGTACTTC. It codes for CASSPQTSAAYEQYF.

V usage is TRBV10-3 and J usage is TRBJ2-3, with D uncertain. In germline, CDR1 is ENHRY, CDR2 SYGVKD. The V end was cut by 7 bases, the J end by 1 base, with 15 bases between. CDR3 length: 15 residues. The CDR3 protein is CAIKVIAGGTDTQYF. CDR3 DNA sequence: TGTGCCATCAAGGTGATAGCTGGAGGCACAGATACGCAGTATTTT.

Here the CDR3 reads CASSQTSPNRGPGTQYF. CDR3 sequence (DNA): TGCGCCAGCAGCCAGACTTCCCCAAACAGGGGGCCGGGGACCCAGTACTTC. V usage is TRBV4-1 and J usage is TRBJ2-5; 9 bases line up with TRBD1. Germline-derived CDR1 and CDR2 are MGHRA and YSYEKL. The V segment lost 3 bases and the J segment 7 bases; nucleotides outside the gene matches: 15. There are 17 residues in the CDR3.

This chain joins TRBV27 and TRBJ1-4, with D unresolved. The CDR3 is made up of 16 amino acids. The V end was cut by 0 bases, the J end by 0 bases, with 8 bases between. Per germline, CDR1 MNHEY and CDR2 SMNVEV (reference sequence). The CDR3 sequence: CASSLSAIPTNEKLFF. The DNA of the CDR3 is TGTGCCAGCAGTTTATCGGCCATCCCAACTAATGAAAAACTGTTTTTT.

The gene calls are TRBV20-1 and TRBJ2-4; D unresolved. CDR3 length: 12 residues. V lost 3 bases and J 9 bases, leaving 12 bases between the germline ends. Germline V lookup: CDR1 DFQATT, CDR2 SNEGSKA (reference sequence). The CDR3 sequence is CSASVSPGIQYF. Here the CDR3 DNA reads TGCAGTGCTAGTGTTAGTCCAGGCATTCAGTACTTC.

This clone was picked up one time. This sequence joins TRBV19 and TRBJ2-2, with D perhaps TRBD1 (6 bases). With 5 bases removed from V and 5 bases from J, the gap between germline ends came to 9 bases. In germline, CDR1 is LNHDA, CDR2 SQIVND (reference sequence). This CDR3 has 13 residues. CDR3 in amino acids: CASSWGRTGELFF. The CDR3 DNA is TGTGCCAGTAGTTGGGGGCGGACCGGGGAGCTGTTTTTT.

Only a few counts were recorded for this clone. The rearrangement uses TRBV19 and TRBJ1-5, with no clear D. CDR1 is LNHDA, CDR2 SQIVND, per germline (reference sequence). The CDR3 is 12 residues long. V shed 5 bases and J shed 4 bases, with 6 bases lying between them. The CDR3 DNA reads as TGTGCCAGTAGTTTCGGTAATCAGCCCCAGCATTTT. Protein product: CASSFGNQPQHF.

The rearrangement uses TRBV28 and TRBJ1-2, with a possible D match to TRBD1 (6 bases). The V and J ends lost 4 bases and 4 bases respectively, with 19 bases between them. The germline V gene encodes CDR1 MDHEN and CDR2 SYDVKM. The CDR3 consists of 16 residues. The CDR3 protein is CASSSPGGGRGYGYTF. In DNA, the CDR3 is TGTGCCAGCAGTTCCCCCGGGGGGGGGCGTGGCTATGGCTACACCTTC.

V is TRBV25-1 and J is TRBJ1-2; 12 nucleotides align to TRBD1. The CDR3 extends over 16 amino acids. The V gene's germline CDR1 is MGHDK and CDR2 SYGVNS. Trimming cost V 4 bases and J 3 bases; bases outside gene matches: 6. CDR3 sequence (DNA): TGTGCCAGCAGTGGGGACAGGGGGCCGGTCGACTATGGCTACACCTTC. Protein sequence: CASSGDRGPVDYGYTF.

This clone was observed a few times. The chain has TRBV3-1 (or the pseudogene TRBV3-2) and TRBJ1-5, with D perhaps TRBD1 (6 bases). The CDR3 is 15 residues long. Germline V CDR1 and CDR2: LGHDT, YNNKEL (reference sequence). The V and J ends lost 2 bases and 6 bases respectively, with 14 bases between them. Written as DNA, the CDR3 is TGTGCCAGCAGCCAAATGACAGGCTCGGGTCAGCCCCAGCATTTT. Amino acids: CASSQMTGSGQPQHF.

The genes are TRBV27 and TRBJ2-3; possible D gene TRBD1, 6 bases. The V end lost 6 bases, the J end lost 6 bases, and 22 bases lay between the germline ends. The germline V gene has CDR1 MNHEY and CDR2 SMNVEV (reference sequence). CDR3 length: 16 amino acids. CDR3 coding DNA: TGTGCCAGCAGCCCTACCCATGGGGGCCTGAGGGATACGCAGTATTTT. It yields the protein CASSPTHGGLRDTQYF.

This clone was observed a single time. The chain uses TRBV10-3 and TRBJ2-7, with D tentatively TRBD2 (5 bases). The CDR3 consists of 15 residues. The V and J ends lost 4 bases and 6 bases respectively, with 19 bases between them. Germline V gives CDR1 ENHRY, CDR2 SYGVKD. As DNA, the CDR3 is TGTGCCATCAGTGTCCTAGGTGCGGGTGAGGGCGAGCAGTACTTC. Translated: CAISVLGAGEGEQYF.

The rearrangement joins TRBV6-4 to TRBJ2-2; D is possibly TRBD1 (6 bases). The V and J ends lost 5 bases and 5 bases respectively, with 9 bases between them. CDR1 and CDR2 from the germline V gene are MRHNA and SNTAGT. The CDR3 has 13 residues. The CDR3 DNA sequence: TGTGCCAGCAGTTCACAGGGTACCGGGGAGCTGTTTTTT. It is translated as CASSSQGTGELFF.

The chain couples TRBV10-3 to TRBJ1-4; 7 bases align to TRBD1. This CDR3 comprises 15 residues. CDR1 and CDR2 from the germline V gene are ENHRY and SYGVKD. J was trimmed by 10 bases and V by 3 bases; bases with no gene match: 11. CDR3 in amino acids: CAISDGGRGSGKLFF. DNA of the CDR3: TGTGCCATCAGTGATGGGGGCAGGGGGTCCGGAAAACTGTTTTTT.

The J gene is TRBJ2-1, the V gene TRBV29-1; D is possibly TRBD1 (6 bases). The V gene lost 1 base and the J gene lost 4 bases, with 11 bases spanning the gap. CDR3 length: 14 amino acids. CDR1 and CDR2 (germline): SQVTM, ANQGSEA. As DNA, the CDR3 is TGCAGCGTTGAAGCGGGACATGGGTACAATGAGCAGTTCTTC. It codes for CSVEAGHGYNEQFF.

This clone was recorded only once. The V gene is TRBV10-3, the J gene TRBJ1-1; 8 bases fit TRBD1. Germline trimming cut 5 bases from V and 6 bases from J; bases unmatched to any gene: 8. The CDR3 loop spans 14 amino acids. Per germline, CDR1 ENHRY and CDR2 SYGVKD. The CDR3 loop is CAISTTDRVSEAFF. CDR3 nucleotides: TGTGCCATCAGTACCACGGACAGGGTGTCTGAAGCTTTCTTT.

The V and J genes are TRBV4-2 and TRBJ1-2, with no clear D. Per the germline V gene, CDR1 is LGHNA and CDR2 is YNFKEQ. This CDR3 contains 15 residues. Trimming cost V 1 base and J 7 bases, with 16 bases left between them. The CDR3 DNA is TGTGCCAGCAGCCAAGTTTTTGAGGTTACACCTGGCTACACCTTC. Its translation: CASSQVFEVTPGYTF.

This chain joins TRBV19 and TRBJ1-6; 11 bases line up with TRBD1. Germline V gene data show CDR1 as LNHDA and CDR2 as SQIVND (reference sequence). V shed 7 bases and J 5 bases; nucleotides not matched to a gene: 7. The length of the CDR3 is 16 residues. The CDR3 sequence is CASNPGQGANNSPLHF. The CDR3 nucleotides read TGTGCCAGTAACCCCGGACAGGGGGCTAATAATTCACCCCTCCACTTT.

This chain uses TRBV5-1 with TRBJ2-5, with TRBD2 matching 12 bases. This CDR3 region has 15 residues. V lost 4 bases to trimming and J lost 4 bases; unmatched junction nucleotides: 5. Per germline, CDR1 SGHRS and CDR2 YFSETQ. The chain's CDR3 is CASSPGLAGSETQYF. The DNA of the CDR3 is TGCGCCAGCAGCCCCGGACTAGCGGGGTCAGAGACCCAGTACTTC.

CDR3 coding DNA: TGCAGTGCTAGTTTGTCAGGGGGCAGCGAGCAGTACTTC. It translates to CSASLSGGSEQYF. V gene TRBV20-1 combines with J gene TRBJ2-7, with 8 bases that match TRBD1. This CDR3 has 13 amino acids. V lost 3 bases to trimming and J lost 6 bases; unmatched junction nucleotides: 7. The germline V gene has CDR1 DFQATT and CDR2 SNEGSKA (reference sequence).

The V gene is TRBV5-4, the J gene TRBJ1-1, with D possibly being TRBD1 (6 bases). The CDR3 is 13 residues long. From germline, CDR1 is SGHNT and CDR2 YYREEE (reference sequence). V gave up 1 base and J gave up 4 bases, with 8 bases separating them. The CDR3 sequence: CASSLIRGTEAFF. For the CDR3, the DNA is TGTGCCAGCAGCTTGATCAGGGGCACTGAAGCTTTCTTT.

This chain joins TRBV29-1 and TRBJ1-2; D is ambiguous. The germline V and J ends were trimmed by 4 bases and 8 bases, with 23 bases remaining between them. The CDR3 loop spans 15 amino acids. Germline assignment: CDR1 SQVTM and CDR2 ANQGSEA. CDR3 residues: CSVAPSATLREGYTF. The CDR3, as DNA: TGCAGCGTTGCCCCCTCCGCGACTCTTAGAGAGGGCTACACCTTC. The full variable domain, completed using reference TRBV29-1 and TRBJ1-2, is SAVISQKPSRDICQRGTSLTIQCQVDSQVTMMFWYRQQPGQSLTLIATANQGSEATYESGFVIDKFPISRPNLTFSTLTVSNMSPEDSSIYLCSVAPSATLREGYTFGSGTRLTVV.

CDR3 bases: TGTGCCAGCAGGCCGGAGGGGAACTATGGCTACACCTTC. Translated: CASRPEGNYGYTF. V and J are TRBV7-9 and TRBJ1-2, with a weak D call TRBD1 (5 bases). Germline V gene lookup returns CDR1 SEHNR and CDR2 FQNEAQ (reference sequence). Trimming took off 6 bases at V and 2 bases at J, with 10 bases between the two ends. This CDR3 has 13 amino acids.

This chain connects TRBV7-9 to TRBJ2-1; 15 bases line up with TRBD2. The V and J ends lost 5 bases and 7 bases, in that order; junction bases with no gene match: 6. The CDR3 loop spans 16 amino acids. The germline CDR1 and CDR2 sequences are SEHNR and FQNEAQ (reference sequence). The CDR3 protein is CASSMGTSGGWNEQFF. CDR3 nucleotides: TGTGCCAGCAGCATGGGGACTAGCGGGGGGTGGAATGAGCAGTTCTTC.

This clone was seen only once. Other DNA sequences in this specimen translate into the identical CDR3. This rearrangement joins TRBV12-3 or TRBV12-4 to TRBJ1-1; D unclear. This CDR3 spans 13 amino acids. Deletions cut 6 bases from V and 4 bases from J, with 12 bases between. The CDR3 loop reads CASSPGLSTEAFF. The CDR3, as DNA: TGTGCCAGCAGCCCCGGACTGTCCACTGAAGCTTTCTTT.

The V call is TRBV24-1, the J call TRBJ1-5; D gene ambiguous. Trimming pared 1 base from V and 7 bases from J, leaving 10 bases between. The CDR3 length is 14 residues. Germline V gene sequence: CDR1 KGHDR, CDR2 SFDVKD. The CDR3 coding sequence is TGTGCCACCAGTGATTTCCTTTCACGGCAGCCCCAGCATTTT. This gives the protein CATSDFLSRQPQHF.

There are a few counts of this clone. The rearrangement links TRBV3-1 (or the pseudogene TRBV3-2) to TRBJ2-3, with D possibly being TRBD1 (5 bases). There are 18 residues in the CDR3. V was trimmed by 0 bases and J by 3 bases, leaving 19 bases between them. Germline-derived CDR1 and CDR2 are LGHDT and YNNKEL (reference sequence). The CDR3 nucleotides read TGTGCCAGCAGCCAAGATAGGCAGGGCACCCCCGGTACAGATACGCAGTATTTT. It yields the protein CASSQDRQGTPGTDTQYF.